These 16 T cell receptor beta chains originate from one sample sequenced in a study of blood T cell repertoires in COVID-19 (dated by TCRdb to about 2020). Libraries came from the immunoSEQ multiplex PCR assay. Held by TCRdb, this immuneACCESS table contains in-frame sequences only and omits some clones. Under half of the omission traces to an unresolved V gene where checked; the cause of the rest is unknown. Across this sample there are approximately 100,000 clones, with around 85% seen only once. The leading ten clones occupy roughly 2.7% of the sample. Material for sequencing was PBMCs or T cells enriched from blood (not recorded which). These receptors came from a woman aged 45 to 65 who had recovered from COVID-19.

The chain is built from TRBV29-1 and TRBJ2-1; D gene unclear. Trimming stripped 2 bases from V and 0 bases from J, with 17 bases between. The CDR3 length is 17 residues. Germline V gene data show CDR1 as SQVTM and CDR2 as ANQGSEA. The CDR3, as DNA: TGCAGCGTTGAAATCCGCATCGAGCCCCTCTCCTACAATGAGCAGTTCTTC. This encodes CSVEIRIEPLSYNEQFF.

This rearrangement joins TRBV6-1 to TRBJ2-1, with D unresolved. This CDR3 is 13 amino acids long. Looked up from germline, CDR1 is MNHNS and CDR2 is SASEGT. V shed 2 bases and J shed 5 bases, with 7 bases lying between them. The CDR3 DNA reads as TGTGCCAGCAGTGAACTTTCGGACAATGAGCAGTTCTTC. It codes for CASSELSDNEQFF.

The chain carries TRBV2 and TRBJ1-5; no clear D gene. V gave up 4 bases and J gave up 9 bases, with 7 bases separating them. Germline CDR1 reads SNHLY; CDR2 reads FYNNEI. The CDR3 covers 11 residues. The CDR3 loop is CASSARGPQHF. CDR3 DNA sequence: TGTGCCAGCAGTGCTCGGGGGCCCCAGCATTTT.

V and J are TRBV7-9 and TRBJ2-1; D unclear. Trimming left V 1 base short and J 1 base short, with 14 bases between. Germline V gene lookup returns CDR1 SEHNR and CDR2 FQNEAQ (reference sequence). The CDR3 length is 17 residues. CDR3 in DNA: TGTGCCAGCAGCTTAGGAATCGCTAGTGGGTCCTACAATGAGCAGTTCTTC. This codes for CASSLGIASGSYNEQFF.

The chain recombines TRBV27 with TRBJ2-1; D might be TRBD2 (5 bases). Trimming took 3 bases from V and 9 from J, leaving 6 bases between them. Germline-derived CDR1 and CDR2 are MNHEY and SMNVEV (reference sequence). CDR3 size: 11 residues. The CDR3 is CASSLGSEQFF. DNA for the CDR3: TGTGCCAGCAGTTTGGGGAGTGAGCAGTTCTTC.

DNA for the CDR3: TGCGCCAGCAGCTTGGCGTGGCAGGGAGGTAACTATGGCTACACCTTC. Residues: CASSLAWQGGNYGYTF. This chain uses TRBV5-1 with TRBJ1-2; maybe TRBD1 (5 bases). The V gene's germline CDR1 is SGHRS and CDR2 YFSETQ. The CDR3 has 16 amino acids. Trimming cost V 0 bases and J 1 base, with 13 bases left between them.

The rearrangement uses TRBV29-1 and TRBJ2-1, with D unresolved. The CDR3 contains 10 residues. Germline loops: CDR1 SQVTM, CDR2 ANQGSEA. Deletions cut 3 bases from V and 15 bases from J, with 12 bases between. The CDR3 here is CSVDGVMPFF. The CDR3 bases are TGCAGCGTTGATGGAGTCATGCCGTTCTTC.

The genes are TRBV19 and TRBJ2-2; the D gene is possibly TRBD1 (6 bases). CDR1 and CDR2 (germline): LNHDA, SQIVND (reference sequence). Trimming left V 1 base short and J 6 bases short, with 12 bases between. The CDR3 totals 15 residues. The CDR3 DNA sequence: TGTGCCAGTAGTATAGGACAGGTTTTCGCCGGGGAGCTGTTTTTT. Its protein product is CASSIGQVFAGELFF.

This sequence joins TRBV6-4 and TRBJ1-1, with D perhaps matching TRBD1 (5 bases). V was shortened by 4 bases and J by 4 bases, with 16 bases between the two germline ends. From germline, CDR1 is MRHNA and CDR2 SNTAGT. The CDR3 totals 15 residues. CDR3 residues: CASSARGGIPTEAFF. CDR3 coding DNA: TGTGCCAGCAGTGCCCGCGGGGGAATTCCCACTGAAGCTTTCTTT.

The CDR3 region is CASSIGRGMIDYGYTF. CDR3 bases: TGTGCCAGTAGTATTGGCAGGGGGATGATAGACTATGGCTACACCTTC. The rearrangement uses TRBV19 and TRBJ1-2; 7 bases line up with TRBD1. V was clipped by 3 bases and J by 3 bases; unmatched bases: 10. From germline, CDR1 is LNHDA and CDR2 SQIVND (reference sequence). The CDR3 consists of 16 residues.

Here the CDR3 reads CASSVLPNQPQHF. DNA of the CDR3: TGTGCCAGCAGCGTCCTCCCGAATCAGCCCCAGCATTTT. This rearrangement joins TRBV28 to TRBJ1-5; D remains unclear. Trimming removed 6 bases at V and 4 bases at J, with 10 bases between. The CDR3 extends over 13 amino acids. Germline CDR1 and CDR2: MDHEN and SYDVKM.

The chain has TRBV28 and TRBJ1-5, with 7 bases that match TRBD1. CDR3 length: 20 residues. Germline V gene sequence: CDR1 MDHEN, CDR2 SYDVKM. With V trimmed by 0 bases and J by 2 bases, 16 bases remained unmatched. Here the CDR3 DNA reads TGTGCCAGCAGTTTATGGAAGTGGAAGGGGGCCCGGGCTGGCAATCAGCCCCAGCATTTT. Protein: CASSLWKWKGARAGNQPQHF.

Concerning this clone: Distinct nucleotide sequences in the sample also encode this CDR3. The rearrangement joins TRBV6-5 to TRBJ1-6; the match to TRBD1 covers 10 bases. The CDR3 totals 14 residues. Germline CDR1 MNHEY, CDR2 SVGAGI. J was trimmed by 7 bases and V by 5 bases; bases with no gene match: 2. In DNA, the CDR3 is TGTGCCAGCAGTCGGACAGGGGGAAATTCACCCCTCCACTTT. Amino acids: CASSRTGGNSPLHF.

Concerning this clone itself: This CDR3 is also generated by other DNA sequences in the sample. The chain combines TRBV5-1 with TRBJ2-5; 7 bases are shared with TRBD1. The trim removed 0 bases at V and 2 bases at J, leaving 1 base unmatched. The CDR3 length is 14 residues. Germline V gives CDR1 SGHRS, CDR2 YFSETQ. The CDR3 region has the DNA TGCGCCAGCAGCTTGGGGGACAGTCAAGAGACCCAGTACTTC. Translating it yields CASSLGDSQETQYF.

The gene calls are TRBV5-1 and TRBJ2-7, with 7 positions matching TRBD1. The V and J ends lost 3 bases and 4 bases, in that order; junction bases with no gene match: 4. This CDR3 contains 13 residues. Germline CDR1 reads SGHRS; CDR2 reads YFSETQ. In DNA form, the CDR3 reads TGCGCCAGCAGCTCCCGGGACAGTTACGAGCAGTACTTC. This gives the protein CASSSRDSYEQYF.

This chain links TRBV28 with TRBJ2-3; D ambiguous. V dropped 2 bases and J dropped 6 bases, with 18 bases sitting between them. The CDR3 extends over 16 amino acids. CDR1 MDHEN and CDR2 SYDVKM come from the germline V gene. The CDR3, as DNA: TGTGCCAGCAGTTTAGGTAACAAACCCCTTGTGGATACGCAGTATTTT. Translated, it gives CASSLGNKPLVDTQYF.